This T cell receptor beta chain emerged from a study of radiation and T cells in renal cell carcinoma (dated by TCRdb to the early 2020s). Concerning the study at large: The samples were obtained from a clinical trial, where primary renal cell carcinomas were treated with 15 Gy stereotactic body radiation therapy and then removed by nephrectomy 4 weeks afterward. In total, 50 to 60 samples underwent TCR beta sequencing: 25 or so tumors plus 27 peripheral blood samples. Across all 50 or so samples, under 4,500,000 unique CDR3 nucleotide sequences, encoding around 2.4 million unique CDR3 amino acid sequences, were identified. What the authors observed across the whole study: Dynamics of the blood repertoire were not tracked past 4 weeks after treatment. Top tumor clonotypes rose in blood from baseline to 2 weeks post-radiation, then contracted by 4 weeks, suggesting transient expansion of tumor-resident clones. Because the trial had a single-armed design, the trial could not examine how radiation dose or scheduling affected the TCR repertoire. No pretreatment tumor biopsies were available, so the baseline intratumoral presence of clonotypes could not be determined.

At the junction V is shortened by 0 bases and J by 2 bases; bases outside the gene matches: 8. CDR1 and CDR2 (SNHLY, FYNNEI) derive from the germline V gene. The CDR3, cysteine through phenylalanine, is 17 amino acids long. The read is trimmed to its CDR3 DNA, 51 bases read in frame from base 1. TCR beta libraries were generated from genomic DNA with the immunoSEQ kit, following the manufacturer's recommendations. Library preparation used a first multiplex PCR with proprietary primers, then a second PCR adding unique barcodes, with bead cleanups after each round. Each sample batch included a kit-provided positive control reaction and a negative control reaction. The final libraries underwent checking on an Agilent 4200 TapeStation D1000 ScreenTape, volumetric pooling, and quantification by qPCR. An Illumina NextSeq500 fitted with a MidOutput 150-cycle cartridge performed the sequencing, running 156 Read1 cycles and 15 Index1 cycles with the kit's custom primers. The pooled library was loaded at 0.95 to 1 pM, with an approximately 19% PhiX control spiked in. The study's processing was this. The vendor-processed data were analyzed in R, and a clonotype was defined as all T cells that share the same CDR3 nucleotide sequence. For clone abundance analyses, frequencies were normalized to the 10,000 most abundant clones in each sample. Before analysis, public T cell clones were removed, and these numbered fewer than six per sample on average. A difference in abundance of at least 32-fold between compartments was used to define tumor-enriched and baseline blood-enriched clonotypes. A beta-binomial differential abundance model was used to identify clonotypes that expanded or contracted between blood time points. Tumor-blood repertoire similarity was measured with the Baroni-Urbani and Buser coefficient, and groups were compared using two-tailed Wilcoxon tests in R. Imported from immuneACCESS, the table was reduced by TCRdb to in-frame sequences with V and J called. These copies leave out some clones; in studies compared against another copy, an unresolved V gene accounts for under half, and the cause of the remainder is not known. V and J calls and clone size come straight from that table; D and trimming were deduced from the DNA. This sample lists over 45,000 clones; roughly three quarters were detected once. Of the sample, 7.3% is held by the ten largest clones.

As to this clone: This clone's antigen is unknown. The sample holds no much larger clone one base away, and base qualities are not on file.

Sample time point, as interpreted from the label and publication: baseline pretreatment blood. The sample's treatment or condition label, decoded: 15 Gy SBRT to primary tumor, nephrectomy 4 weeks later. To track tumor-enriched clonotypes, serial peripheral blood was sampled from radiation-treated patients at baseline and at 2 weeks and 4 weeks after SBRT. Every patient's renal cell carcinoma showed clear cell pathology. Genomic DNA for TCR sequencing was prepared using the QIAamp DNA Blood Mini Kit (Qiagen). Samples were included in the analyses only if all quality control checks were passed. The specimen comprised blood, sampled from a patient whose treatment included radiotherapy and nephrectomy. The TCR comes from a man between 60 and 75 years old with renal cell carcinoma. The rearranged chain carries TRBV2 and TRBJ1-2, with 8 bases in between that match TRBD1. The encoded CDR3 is CASSEANLRQGNYGYTF. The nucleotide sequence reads TGTGCCAGCAGTGAAGCTAACCTTAGACAGGGGAACTATGGCTACACCTTC.